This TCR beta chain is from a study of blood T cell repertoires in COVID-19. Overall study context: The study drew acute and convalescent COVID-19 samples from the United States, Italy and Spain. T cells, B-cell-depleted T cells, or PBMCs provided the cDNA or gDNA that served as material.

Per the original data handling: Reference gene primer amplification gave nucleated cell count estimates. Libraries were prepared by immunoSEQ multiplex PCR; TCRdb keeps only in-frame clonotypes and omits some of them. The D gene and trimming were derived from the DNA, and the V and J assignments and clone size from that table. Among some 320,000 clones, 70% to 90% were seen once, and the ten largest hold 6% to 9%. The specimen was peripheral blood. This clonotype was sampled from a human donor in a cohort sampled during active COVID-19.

The CDR3 DNA is TGTGCCAGCCGGAGGGGAGGGGAAAATGAGCAGTTCTTC. It specifies CASRRGGENEQFF. The chain is built from TRBV2 and TRBJ2-1, with 7 bases aligning to TRBD2. The V segment lost 8 bases and the J segment 7 bases; nucleotides outside the gene matches: 8. Germline CDR1 SNHLY, CDR2 FYNNEI. The CDR3 consists of 13 residues.